This entry concerns a single T cell receptor (beta chain). This sample is drawn from a study of blood T cell repertoires in COVID-19. Looking at the study overall: Both acute and convalescent COVID-19 samples were obtained from the United States, Italy and Spain. PBMCs, B-cell-depleted T cells, or T cells provided the cDNA or gDNA that made up the material.

Original handling: Nucleated cell counts were estimated from reference gene primer amplification. TCRdb's table, derived via immunoSEQ multiplex PCR, lists solely in-frame clones and lacks some. Clonal size and the V and J genes are those of that table, whereas D and trimming came from the DNA. The table includes 55,000 to 80,000 clones, about 88% detected once. Trimming removed 6 bases at V and 5 bases at J, with 10 bases between. This CDR3 has 11 residues. Germline CDR1 and CDR2: DFQATT and SNEGSKA (reference sequence). The source is a man older than 75 with acute or convalescent COVID-19. The chain carries TRBV20-1 and TRBJ1-2; D possibly corresponds to TRBD1 (6 bases). Sequenced sample: peripheral blood. This chain's CDR3 is CSALDSYGYTF. The CDR3 nucleotides are TGCAGTGCCTTGGACAGTTATGGCTACACCTTC.